This is a list of T cell receptor beta chains from one sample in a study of blood T cell repertoires in COVID-19. Some clones are missing from TCRdb's copy, which holds only in-frame ones; the method was immunoSEQ multiplex PCR. The sample shows 180,000 or so clones, 82% of them seen only once. The source material was peripheral blood. These receptors all stem from a human donor with acute or convalescent COVID-19. The donor label of this sample is uncertain. CDR3s include the opening cysteine and the closing phenylalanine or tryptophan. The order of the fields is CDR3 length, V gene, clone size, J gene, D gene, CDR3 DNA, CDR3 protein. A D gene is named only where the DNA matches it firmly. Size tells how often a clone was seen (once, few, many) or the class of an expanded clone, and some rows leave it out.

>15|TRBV7-2|.|TRBJ2-7|TRBD1
TGTGCCAGCAGCTTAGTGGGACAGGGTCGCTACGAGCAGTACTTC
CASSLVGQGRYEQYF
>15|TRBV7-8|.|TRBJ2-1|TRBD2
TGTGCCAGCAGCCTGACTAGCGGGAAAAACAATGAGCAGTTCTTC
CASSLTSGKNNEQFF
>16|TRBV29-1|.|TRBJ1-6|TRBD1
TGCAGCGTTGAAGAAGAGGGGACAGGGTATAATTCACCCCTCCACTTT
CSVEEEGTGYNSPLHF
>18|TRBV15|.|TRBJ2-3|TRBD2
TGTGCCACCAGCAGAGATACTAGCGGGAGTTCTATCACAGATACGCAGTATTTT
CATSRDTSGSSITDTQYF
>14|TRBV5-1|few|TRBJ1-1|TRBD1
TGCGCCAGCAGCTCGGGACAGCCAAACACTGAAGCTTTCTTT
CASSSGQPNTEAFF
>15|TRBV28|.|TRBJ1-2|TRBD1
TGTGCCAGCAGTTTCAGGGACAGAGTCAACTATGGCTACACCTTC
CASSFRDRVNYGYTF
>14|TRBV7-9|.|TRBJ1-6|TRBD1
TGTGCCAGCAGCCTCGGGACAGATAATTCACCCCTCCACTTT
CASSLGTDNSPLHF
>14|TRBV5-4|.|TRBJ1-4|.
TGTGCCAGCAGCTTGGTTGGAGTAAATGAAAAACTGTTTTTT
CASSLVGVNEKLFF
>14|TRBV9|.|TRBJ2-5|.
TGTGCCAGCAGCGTAGATAGCCGCCAAGAGACCCAGTACTTC
CASSVDSRQETQYF
>16|TRBV19|.|TRBJ2-3|.
TGTGCCAGTAGTAAAGGCGCTAGGCGGAGCACAGATACGCAGTATTTT
CASSKGARRSTDTQYF
>15|TRBV28|.|TRBJ1-3|.
TGTGCCAGCAGACCTCCTCTGAGCTCTGGAAACACCATATATTTT
CASRPPLSSGNTIYF
>13|TRBV10-1|.|TRBJ2-1|.
TGCGCCAGACTCACCGGACAGCTCAATGAGCAGTTCTTC
CARLTGQLNEQFF
>15|TRBV3-1/TRBV3-2|.|TRBJ1-1|TRBD1
TGTGCCAGCAGCCAAACCGACAGGGTGAACACTGAAGCTTTCTTT
CASSQTDRVNTEAFF
>16|TRBV3-1/TRBV3-2|.|TRBJ2-3|TRBD1
TGTGCCAGCAGCCAAGGTCCCGGACAGGGGGCAGATACGCAGTATTTT
CASSQGPGQGADTQYF
>17|TRBV24-1|once|TRBJ1-3|TRBD1
TGTGCCACCAGTGATTCAAGGGACAGGCTTGTCGGAAACACCATATATTTT
CATSDSRDRLVGNTIYF
>18|TRBV9|.|TRBJ2-2|TRBD2
TGTGCCAGCAGCGTAGAGGAGGGAGGGCCTCGGTACACCGGGGAGCTGTTTTTT
CASSVEEGGPRYTGELFF
>12|TRBV2|.|TRBJ2-7|TRBD2
TGTGCCAGCAGGAGCGGGAACTACGAGCAGTACTTC
CASRSGNYEQYF
>14|TRBV5-1|.|TRBJ2-7|.
TGCGCCAGCAGCTTGAATCTGGGGGCCCACGAGCAGTACTTC
CASSLNLGAHEQYF
>14|TRBV28|.|TRBJ1-4|.
TGTGCCAGCAGACGGGACAACGCTAATGAAAAACTGTTTTTT
CASRRDNANEKLFF
>14|TRBV25-1|.|TRBJ2-1|TRBD1
TGTGCCAGCAGTGGAAGGGGGCAGAACAATGAGCAGTTCTTC
CASSGRGQNNEQFF
>15|TRBV3-1/TRBV3-2|.|TRBJ2-1|.
TGTGCCAGCAGCCAAGTTCCTAGCTCCTACAATGAGCAGTTCTTC
CASSQVPSSYNEQFF
>16|TRBV19|.|TRBJ2-6|TRBD1
TGTGCCAGTAGTAAGGACAGGAGCTCTGGGGCCAACGTCCTGACTTTC
CASSKDRSSGANVLTF
>15|TRBV5-6|.|TRBJ1-1|TRBD1
TGTGCCAGCAGCTTGGGTAGGGGGCTTCGTACTGAAGCTTTCTTT
CASSLGRGLRTEAFF
>15|TRBV5-1|.|TRBJ2-3|TRBD2
TGCGCCAGCAGCTTGGGCGGGACTAGAGAGGATACGCAGTATTTT
CASSLGGTREDTQYF
>14|TRBV5-6|.|TRBJ1-3|.
TGTGCCAGCAGCCATACAGGGATCGGAAACACCATATATTTT
CASSHTGIGNTIYF
>15|TRBV6-5|.|TRBJ2-7|.
TGTGCCAGCAGTTACTCGATGACAGGTTCCTACGAGCAGTACTTC
CASSYSMTGSYEQYF
>13|TRBV4-1|.|TRBJ2-3|.
TGCGCCAGCAGCCAAGATTGGCCAGATACGCAGTATTTT
CASSQDWPDTQYF
>20|TRBV4-1|.|TRBJ1-1|TRBD1
TGCGCCAGCAGCCAGGACCCGTCCGGGACAGGGGTGCGGGTACACACTGAAGCTTTCTTT
CASSQDPSGTGVRVHTEAFF
>14|TRBV7-9|.|TRBJ2-7|TRBD1
TGTGCCAGCATCCCGGGACAGGGGGCTAACGAGCAGTACTTC
CASIPGQGANEQYF
>11|TRBV6-5|.|TRBJ1-1|.
TGTGCCAGCAGGATCAGGGCTGAAGCTTTCTTT
CASRIRAEAFF
>15|TRBV29-1|once|TRBJ2-2|TRBD2
TGCAGCGCTAAGACTAGCGGGAGTAATACCGGGGAGCTGTTTTTT
CSAKTSGSNTGELFF
>17|TRBV30|.|TRBJ2-3|.
TGTGCCTGGAGTTCACAACGCCCTCTAGGGGGCACAGATACGCAGTATTTT
CAWSSQRPLGGTDTQYF
>17|TRBV27|.|TRBJ2-7|.
TGTGCCAGCAGTAAAAACCTCGGACAGTCAACCTCCTACGAGCAGTACTTC
CASSKNLGQSTSYEQYF
>14|TRBV10-3|.|TRBJ1-2|TRBD1
TGTGCCATCAGTGGGGACAGGGGGACTTATGGCTACACCTTC
CAISGDRGTYGYTF
>15|TRBV27|.|TRBJ2-7|TRBD1
TGTGCCAGCAGAAGACAGGGGGCGAGCCTCTACGAGCAGTACTTC
CASRRQGASLYEQYF
>18|TRBV3-1/TRBV3-2|.|TRBJ2-3|TRBD2
TGTGCCAGCAGCCAAGTGACTAGCGGGAGGGGGCCCACAGATACGCAGTATTTT
CASSQVTSGRGPTDTQYF
>17|TRBV7-2|.|TRBJ1-5|TRBD1
TGTGCCAGCAGCTTAAGGGGGCCAGGGGCCCGGGATCAGCCCCAGCATTTT
CASSLRGPGARDQPQHF
>13|TRBV10-3|.|TRBJ1-3|.
TGTGCCATTACCCCAGAATCTGGAAACACCATATATTTT
CAITPESGNTIYF
>14|TRBV28|.|TRBJ2-1|TRBD2
TGTGCCAGCAGCCCCGGGACCCACCTTCGGGGGGGGTTCTTC
CASSPGTHLRGGFF
>16|TRBV19|.|TRBJ2-3|.
TGTGCCAGTAGTCCATTTTCAAGCTCGACTTCTGATACGCAGTATTTT
CASSPFSSSTSDTQYF
>16|TRBV19|.|TRBJ2-1|TRBD2
TGTGCCAGTAGTAACTCAGGGCTAGCGGGGTACAATGAGCAGTTCTTC
CASSNSGLAGYNEQFF
>15|TRBV15|.|TRBJ1-5|.
TGTGCCACCAGCAGAGTTCTTACGGAGGGGCAGCCCCAGCATTTT
CATSRVLTEGQPQHF
>14|TRBV7-9|.|TRBJ2-1|TRBD1
TGTGCCGGTTTACGGGGCCAGGGGGTCAATGAGCAGTTCTTC
CAGLRGQGVNEQFF